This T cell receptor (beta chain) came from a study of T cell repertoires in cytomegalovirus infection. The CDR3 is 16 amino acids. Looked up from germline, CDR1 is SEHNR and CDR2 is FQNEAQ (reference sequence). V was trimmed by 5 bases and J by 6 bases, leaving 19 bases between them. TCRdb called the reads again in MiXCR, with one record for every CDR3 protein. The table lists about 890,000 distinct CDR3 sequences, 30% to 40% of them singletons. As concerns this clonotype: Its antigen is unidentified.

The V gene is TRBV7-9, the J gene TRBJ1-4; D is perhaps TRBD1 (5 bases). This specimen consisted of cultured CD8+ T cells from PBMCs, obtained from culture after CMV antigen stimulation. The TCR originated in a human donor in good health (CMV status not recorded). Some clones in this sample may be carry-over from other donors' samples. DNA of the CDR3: TGTGCCAGCAGCCCTGTACGCAGGGTTGTGGATGAAAAACTGTTTTTT. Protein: CASSPVRRVVDEKLFF.